The 20 T cell receptor beta chains in this list originate from one sample, sequenced in a study of CD4 T cells in relation to SARS-CoV-2 and coronaviruses. Before the COVID-19 pandemic, during about 2010-2019, CD4+ T cells were taken from unexposed donors. After roughly 9 days of culture, CD4+ T cells were isolated. The assay was immunoSEQ multiplex PCR, and TCRdb's table has in-frame clones only and misses some. Of about 22,000 clones listed, 55% to 75% are singletons. Their specific antigens are unknown. Source material: CD4+ T cells from PBMCs, cultured in vitro. These receptors originate from a human donor in good health.

V and J are TRBV12-3 or TRBV12-4 and TRBJ2-7; 7 nucleotides agree with TRBD2. The CDR3 consists of 13 residues. The V and J ends lost 5 bases and 2 bases, in that order; junction bases with no gene match: 3. The CDR3: CASSGGTTYEQYF. The CDR3 coding sequence is TGTGCCAGCAGTGGCGGGACTACCTACGAGCAGTACTTC.

J is TRBJ1-1 and V is TRBV19, with 8 bases lining up with TRBD1. CDR1 LNHDA and CDR2 SQIVND come from the germline V gene (reference sequence). This CDR3 has 13 residues. V lost 6 bases and J lost 3; bases outside the gene matches: 3. The CDR3 sequence is CASSQDRDTEAFF. DNA of the CDR3: TGTGCCAGTAGCCAGGACAGGGACACTGAAGCTTTCTTT. Filled out from reference TRBV19 and TRBJ1-1, the complete variable domain reads DGGITQSPKYLFRKEGQNVTLSCEQNLNHDAMYWYRQDPGQGLRLIYYSQIVNDFQKGDIAEGYSVSREKKESFPLTVTSAQKNPTAFYLCASSQDRDTEAFFGQGTRLTVV.

The chain is built from TRBV7-2 and TRBJ2-3; D is tentatively TRBD1 or TRBD2 (6 bases each). This CDR3 has 13 residues. Trimming took 10 bases from V and 4 from J, leaving 15 bases between them. Germline V lookup: CDR1 SGHTA, CDR2 FQGNSA. The CDR3 reads CATRGGTSDTQYF. CDR3 DNA sequence: TGTGCCACCCGAGGGGGGACCTCAGATACGCAGTATTTT.

The gene calls are TRBV21-1 and TRBJ2-3. TRBV21-1 is a pseudogene segment. The CDR3 covers 11 residues. CDR3 residues: CASARIHTQYF. For the CDR3, the DNA is TGTGCCAGCGCCCGTATCCATACGCAGTATTTT.

This sequence joins TRBV7-2 and TRBJ2-4; TRBD2 matches at 7 bases. This CDR3 has 15 amino acids. V lost 5 bases and J lost 12; bases outside the gene matches: 16. Germline V gene sequence: CDR1 SGHTA, CDR2 FQGNSA. The DNA of the CDR3 is TGTGCCAGCAGCCCTGGCACCGGGGACTACGGGCCTCAGTACTTC. Translation: CASSPGTGDYGPQYF.

This chain uses TRBV7-2 with TRBJ2-2, with 8 positions matching TRBD1. In germline, CDR1 is SGHTA, CDR2 FQGNSA. This CDR3 is 14 amino acids long. V shed 5 bases and J 1 base; nucleotides not matched to a gene: 0. In DNA, the CDR3 is TGTGCCAGCAGCGGGACAGGGAACACCGGGGAGCTGTTTTTT. Protein product: CASSGTGNTGELFF.

This chain connects TRBV5-5 to TRBJ2-5, with 8 bases matching TRBD2. Germline CDR1 and CDR2: SGHKS and YYEKEE (reference sequence). The V and J ends lost 0 bases and 6 bases, in that order; junction bases with no gene match: 4. The CDR3 has 14 residues. The CDR3 region is CASSLAGTSKTQYF. The CDR3 DNA sequence: TGTGCCAGCAGCTTGGCCGGGACTAGTAAGACCCAGTACTTC.

The rearrangement uses TRBV5-1 and TRBJ1-6; D possibly corresponds to TRBD1 (5 bases). V lost 4 bases and J lost 7, with 15 bases in between. Germline lookup yields CDR1 SGHRS and CDR2 YFSETQ. The CDR3 length is 15 residues. The CDR3 DNA sequence: TGCGCCAGCAGCGGGGGGGGAATTGGGAATTCACCCCTCCACTTT. Translated, it gives CASSGGGIGNSPLHF.

The chain recombines TRBV5-4 with TRBJ1-1; TRBD1 matches 7 bases. The germline CDR1 and CDR2 sequences are SGHNT and YYREEE (reference sequence). There are 13 residues in the CDR3. The J segment lost 5 bases and the V segment lost 2 bases, leaving 3 bases of the junction unmatched. CDR3 bases: TGTGCCAGCAGCTTCGGGACAGCGACTGAAGCTTTCTTT. It translates to CASSFGTATEAFF.

To note about this clone: Other DNA sequences from this sample encode an identical CDR3 as well. This rearrangement joins TRBV7-9 to TRBJ2-3, with a weak D call TRBD1 (5 bases). Looked up from germline, CDR1 is SEHNR and CDR2 is FQNEAQ (reference sequence). This CDR3 has 16 residues. V was trimmed by 1 base and J by 0 bases, leaving 11 bases between them. The CDR3 here is CASSLVSGASTDTQYF. As DNA, the CDR3 is TGTGCCAGCAGCTTAGTCTCTGGGGCGAGCACAGATACGCAGTATTTT.

The chain has TRBV7-2 and TRBJ2-7; maybe TRBD1 (6 bases). Germline CDR1 and CDR2: SGHTA and FQGNSA. V was cut by 4 bases and J by 6 bases, with 13 bases left in between. The CDR3 sequence is 13 residues long. This CDR3 is CASSSSRGFEQYF. In DNA form, the CDR3 reads TGTGCCAGCAGCTCCTCCAGGGGTTTCGAGCAGTACTTC.

The chain links TRBV11-2 to TRBJ1-3; no clear D gene. The CDR3 runs to 16 residues. Germline CDR1 is SGHAT and CDR2 is FQNNGV. V lost 1 base to trimming and J lost 7 bases, with 17 bases between them. The CDR3 DNA is TGTGCCAGCAGCTTAGTGTCCGGGGATAATTGGAACACCATATATTTT. It codes for CASSLVSGDNWNTIYF.

The rearrangement joins TRBV9 to TRBJ1-5, with TRBD1 as a possible D gene (5 bases). CDR3 length: 14 residues. The germline gives CDR1 SGDLS, CDR2 YYNGEE. Trimming removed 0 bases from V and 8 bases from J, with 12 bases in between. The CDR3: CASSVGTKEEPQHF. CDR3 sequence (DNA): TGTGCCAGCAGCGTAGGGACAAAGGAGGAGCCCCAGCATTTT.

The chain carries TRBV6-5 and TRBJ2-5; perhaps TRBD2 as D (7 bases). The germline V and J ends were trimmed by 5 bases and 5 bases, with 15 bases remaining between them. Germline CDR1 MNHEY, CDR2 SVGAGI. This CDR3 has 14 residues. CDR3 nucleotide sequence: TGTGCCAGCAGTCCCCGGGGGGCTGGTGAGACCCAGTACTTC. It codes for CASSPRGAGETQYF.

The chain employs TRBV6-6 and TRBJ1-1; a weak D match, TRBD1 (6 bases). CDR1 and CDR2 from the germline V gene are MNHNY and SVGAGI (reference sequence). Trimming pared 5 bases from V and 5 bases from J, leaving 15 bases between. The CDR3 has 14 residues. The DNA for the CDR3 is TGTGCCAGCAGTCCGGAGGGGGTGGGGACTGAAGCTTTCTTT. It yields the protein CASSPEGVGTEAFF.

The chain carries TRBV7-3 and TRBJ2-5, with D perhaps matching TRBD1 or TRBD2 (6 bases each). CDR1 and CDR2 (germline): SGHTA, FQGTGA. The V end was cut by 3 bases, the J end by 5 bases, with 16 bases between. There are 15 residues in the CDR3. The CDR3 sequence is CASSLTGGAGETQYF. CDR3 bases: TGTGCCAGCAGCTTGACAGGCGGGGCGGGGGAGACCCAGTACTTC.

This clone has a handful of counts. The chain joins TRBV4-1 to TRBJ1-1; TRBD1 matches 9 bases. From germline, CDR1 is MGHRA and CDR2 YSYEKL. The CDR3 sequence is 16 residues long. The junction had 7 bases not matched to a gene; V was cut back by 0 bases and J by 5 bases. The CDR3 reads CASSQEGDRAGTEAFF. The CDR3 nucleotides read TGCGCCAGCAGCCAAGAGGGGGACAGGGCAGGGACTGAAGCTTTCTTT.

The J gene is TRBJ1-1, the V gene TRBV5-1; 10 bases agree with TRBD1. There are 18 residues in the CDR3. Trimming took 4 bases from V and 7 from J; bases not matched to a gene: 19. The germline V gene has CDR1 SGHRS and CDR2 YFSETQ. CDR3 loop: CASSPRTGGDPPWGEAFF. The DNA for the CDR3 is TGCGCCAGCAGCCCTCGGACAGGGGGAGACCCCCCATGGGGTGAAGCTTTCTTT.

The chain employs TRBV7-9 and TRBJ2-7; TRBD2 matches at 11 bases. The CDR3 contains 15 residues. Germline V gene data show CDR1 as SEHNR and CDR2 as FQNEAQ (reference sequence). V dropped 4 bases and J dropped 2; count of bases not matched to a gene: 4. DNA of the CDR3: TGTGCCAGCAGCTCTGGGACTAGCGGAACCTACGAGCAGTACTTC. Translation: CASSSGTSGTYEQYF.

The V gene is TRBV19, the J gene TRBJ1-4; D is ambiguous. Germline values: CDR1 LNHDA, CDR2 SQIVND (reference sequence). The CDR3 is 14 amino acids. Trimming left V 6 bases short and J 0 bases short, with 8 bases between. As DNA, the CDR3 is TGTGCCAGTAGCTACGGGTCAACTAATGAAAAACTGTTTTTT. Protein sequence: CASSYGSTNEKLFF.